Included here is one TCR beta chain sequence, with context. Its antigen is currently unknown. This entry is derived from a study of cytomegalovirus exposure and HLA in healthy donors. Study findings and constraints: CMV serostatus stood as the only immune exposure information on hand.

The CDR3 is made up of 12 amino acids. The germline CDR1 and CDR2 sequences are ENHRY and SYGVKD. V lost 10 bases and J lost 3, with 13 bases in between. 13 Jbeta primers and 60 Vbeta primers were used for the PCR. Produced via immunoSEQ multiplex PCR; TCRdb's table is partial and in-frame only. The repertoire holds about 160,000 clones, with roughly 80% as singletons. V is TRBV10-3 and J is TRBJ2-7; D gene uncertain. The sequence came from a man aged 40-50 years in good health and CMV-seropositive. The sequencing input was PBMCs. CDR3 protein: CATSQNNYEQYF. CDR3 DNA sequence: TGTGCCACCTCCCAGAATAACTACGAGCAGTACTTC.